This TCR beta chain was profiled in a study of circulating and synovial CD4+ cells in juvenile arthritis (TCRdb year 2014). Study-level background: Within each patient, the TCRbeta CDR3 repertoires of synovial CD4 T cells, bulk blood CD4 T cells and circulating HLA-DR+ CD4 T cells were compared. Repertoire sequencing was performed with the aim of confirming enrichment of synovial clonotypes in a circulating synovial-like CD4 T cell subset.

The sequenced samples were obtained from patients with active juvenile idiopathic arthritis. Cells were sorted immediately after thawing, with dead cells excluded using Live/Dead Fixable Near-IR Stain. The library was obtained by the immunoSEQ multiplex PCR assay. An external provider performed TCRbeta CDR3 sequencing as a commercial service. Per the source publication's procedure: Productive nucleotide sequences and amino acid sequences obtained through in silico translation were used in the analyses. Diversity was quantified by Renyi entropy over a range of alpha values, with sample size equalised by taking the median of 200 repeated subsamples. Pairwise repertoire distance was calculated as one minus the Chao-modified Jaccard index to correct for under-sampling and was used for clustering. Frequency-weighted overlap with synovial clonotypes was computed at 200 sample sizes with 200 draws without replacement at each size, and the value at the size of the smaller sample was reported. TCRdb carries this immuneACCESS record with in-frame sequences only. Its versions omit some clonotypes, under half of them owing to an unresolved V gene in the studies checked, with the rest unexplained. V, J and clone size are those of that table, while D and trimming were read from the DNA. The sample includes tens of thousands of clones, with nearly 97% observed a single time. The ten biggest clones cover about 0.19% of the sample.

Taken from cysteine to phenylalanine, the CDR3 has 16 residues. The only DNA kept is the CDR3, 48 bases in frame from the first base. Taken from the germline V gene (reference sequence), the CDR1 and CDR2 loops are LNHDA and SQIVND. The V end gives up 6 bases and the J end 6 bases, leaving 14 bases in the junction not matched to a gene. The count of this clone is one. Its antigen is not yet known. No much larger clone exists at a distance of one base, and base qualities are not known. The full study reports these points: Synovial and circulating pathogenic-like lymphocyte repertoires were less diverse than bulk blood CD4 repertoires, and some CPL samples were as oligoclonal as synovium. CPL and bulk blood CD4 samples differed in T cell genome counts by at least an order of magnitude, so sample-size effects were addressed. Since overlap with synovium went up as sequencing depth increased, the measured fractions of shared clonotypes likely underestimated the full repertoire overlap. Circulating pathogenic-like lymphocytes clustered together with synovial T cells, and compared with bulk blood, the circulating pathogenic-like lymphocytes shared a substantially higher fraction of CDR3 sequences with synovium. The difference between circulating pathogenic-like lymphocytes and bulk blood T cells was not detected by traditional Vbeta family usage analysis.

The sequence was collected from a human donor with juvenile idiopathic arthritis. The sequence is built from TRBV19 and TRBJ1-2; 9 of the junction bases match TRBD1. The sample was CD4+ T cells from blood. The nucleotide sequence is given as TGTGCCAGTAGACCAGGGGACAGGGTGACTGAGAATGGCTACACCTTC. This translates into CASRPGDRVTENGYTF.